The rows below give T cell receptor beta chains drawn from one sample of a study of cytomegalovirus exposure and HLA in healthy donors. Repertoires were generated with immunoSEQ multiplex PCR, while TCRdb's copy carries only in-frame clones and drops some. The sample contains 75,000 or so clones, 65% to 80% of which appear only once. The sequenced sample consisted of PBMCs. These receptor sequences come from a middle-aged man in good health and CMV-seropositive. Each CDR3 is given with its conserved first and last residue. The D gene is left open where the match is weak. For some rows the clone size is stated as once, few or many, or as a class when expanded; others skip it.

cdr3_aa: CASLGQGLTGELFF
cdr3_nt: TGTGCCAGCTTAGGGCAGGGGCTCACCGGGGAGCTGTTTTTT
v_call: TRBV6-5
clone_size: -
j_call: TRBJ2-2
d_call: -

cdr3_aa: CASSSSQRANNEQFF
cdr3_nt: TGTGCCAGCAGCTCCAGCCAGCGGGCAAACAATGAGCAGTTCTTC
v_call: TRBV7-2
clone_size: -
j_call: TRBJ2-1
d_call: -

cdr3_aa: CASSQLGPASSTDTQYF
cdr3_nt: TGTGCCAGCAGCCAACTGGGGCCCGCGTCTTCTACAGATACGCAGTATTTT
v_call: TRBV9
clone_size: -
j_call: TRBJ2-3
d_call: -

cdr3_aa: CASSQSGQGTRDTLSGATDTQYF
cdr3_nt: TGCGCCAGCAGTCAATCCGGACAGGGCACCAGGGATACCTTAAGTGGGGCCACAGATACGCAGTATTTT
v_call: TRBV23-1
clone_size: -
j_call: TRBJ2-3
d_call: TRBD1

cdr3_aa: CASSLPGQGAYEQYF
cdr3_nt: TGCGCCAGCAGCTTACCGGGACAGGGGGCCTACGAGCAGTACTTC
v_call: TRBV5-1
clone_size: -
j_call: TRBJ2-7
d_call: TRBD1

cdr3_aa: CASSLEADYGYTF
cdr3_nt: TGTGCCAGCAGTTTAGAGGCAGACTATGGCTACACCTTC
v_call: TRBV28
clone_size: -
j_call: TRBJ1-2
d_call: -

cdr3_aa: CASWQDFEAFF
cdr3_nt: TGTGCCAGCTGGCAGGACTTTGAAGCTTTCTTT
v_call: TRBV6-6
clone_size: few
j_call: TRBJ1-1
d_call: -

cdr3_aa: CASSLTGTLSSYEQYF
cdr3_nt: TGCGCCAGCAGCTTGACAGGGACACTCAGCTCCTACGAGCAGTACTTC
v_call: TRBV5-1
clone_size: -
j_call: TRBJ2-7
d_call: -

cdr3_aa: CASVQWGDGYTF
cdr3_nt: TGTGCCAGCGTGCAGTGGGGGGATGGCTACACCTTC
v_call: TRBV28
clone_size: -
j_call: TRBJ1-2
d_call: -

cdr3_aa: CASSDRTGGHEQYF
cdr3_nt: TGTGCCAGCAGTGATCGGACAGGGGGCCACGAGCAGTACTTC
v_call: TRBV6-1
clone_size: -
j_call: TRBJ2-7
d_call: TRBD1

cdr3_aa: CASNPGGVETQYF
cdr3_nt: TGCGCCAGCAACCCCGGGGGGGTGGAGACCCAGTACTTC
v_call: TRBV5-1
clone_size: -
j_call: TRBJ2-5
d_call: TRBD2

cdr3_aa: CASSLGQNTGELFF
cdr3_nt: TGCGCCAGCAGCTTGGGACAGAACACCGGGGAGCTGTTTTTT
v_call: TRBV5-1
clone_size: -
j_call: TRBJ2-2
d_call: -

cdr3_aa: CASSRQRVNTEAFF
cdr3_nt: TGTGCCAGCAGCCGCCAAAGAGTGAACACTGAAGCTTTCTTT
v_call: TRBV14
clone_size: -
j_call: TRBJ1-1
d_call: -

cdr3_aa: CASSLSAGGGGGELFF
cdr3_nt: TGTGCCAGCAGCTTATCAGCAGGGGGCGGTGGCGGGGAGCTGTTTTTT
v_call: TRBV7-3
clone_size: -
j_call: TRBJ2-2
d_call: TRBD1

cdr3_aa: CASVGPLSLLALHF
cdr3_nt: TGTGCCAGCGTGGGCCCTCTCTCCCTTTTAGCCCTCCACTTT
v_call: TRBV2
clone_size: -
j_call: TRBJ1-6
d_call: -

cdr3_aa: CASSFSTGELFF
cdr3_nt: TGTGCCAGCAGCTTCAGCACCGGGGAGCTGTTTTTT
v_call: TRBV5-4
clone_size: -
j_call: TRBJ2-2
d_call: -

cdr3_aa: CASSLSGDSTDTQYF
cdr3_nt: TGTGCCAGCAGCTTGTCAGGGGATAGCACAGATACGCAGTATTTT
v_call: TRBV7-9
clone_size: -
j_call: TRBJ2-3
d_call: -

cdr3_aa: CASSSPTGGAYGYTF
cdr3_nt: TGTGCCAGCAGTTCCCCGACAGGGGGGGCCTATGGCTACACCTTC
v_call: TRBV6-5
clone_size: -
j_call: TRBJ1-2
d_call: TRBD1

cdr3_aa: CASSEPGVRGSPLHF
cdr3_nt: TGTGCCAGCAGTGAGCCTGGCGTCAGGGGTTCACCCCTCCACTTT
v_call: TRBV6-1
clone_size: -
j_call: TRBJ1-6
d_call: -

cdr3_aa: CASSTDGQTIIGYTF
cdr3_nt: TGCGCCAGCAGCACCGATGGACAGACCATTATAGGCTACACCTTC
v_call: TRBV5-1
clone_size: few
j_call: TRBJ1-2
d_call: -

cdr3_aa: CASRLGQGKTYEQYF
cdr3_nt: TGTGCCAGCAGGCTTGGACAGGGGAAGACCTACGAGCAGTACTTC
v_call: TRBV25-1
clone_size: -
j_call: TRBJ2-7
d_call: TRBD1

cdr3_aa: CASRGQGNYEQYF
cdr3_nt: TGTGCCAGCAGAGGACAGGGGAACTACGAGCAGTACTTC
v_call: TRBV7-9
clone_size: -
j_call: TRBJ2-7
d_call: TRBD1

cdr3_aa: CASSQDGLAGGKETQYF
cdr3_nt: TGTGCCAGCAGCCAAGATGGACTAGCGGGGGGAAAAGAGACCCAGTACTTC
v_call: TRBV4-2
clone_size: -
j_call: TRBJ2-5
d_call: TRBD2

cdr3_aa: CASSDLMAGEAFF
cdr3_nt: TGCGCCAGCAGCGACCTGATGGCAGGGGAAGCTTTCTTT
v_call: TRBV5-1
clone_size: few
j_call: TRBJ1-1
d_call: -

cdr3_aa: CAWSVRGGWSGYTF
cdr3_nt: TGTGCCTGGAGTGTACGGGGTGGGTGGTCTGGCTACACCTTC
v_call: TRBV30
clone_size: few
j_call: TRBJ1-2
d_call: -

cdr3_aa: CASRLRGESEIYSGNTIYF
cdr3_nt: TGTGCCAGTAGACTCAGGGGAGAATCAGAAATCTACTCTGGAAACACCATATATTTT
v_call: TRBV19
clone_size: -
j_call: TRBJ1-3
d_call: -

cdr3_aa: CSVDSGINYGYTF
cdr3_nt: TGCAGCGTTGATTCGGGGATCAACTATGGCTACACCTTC
v_call: TRBV29-1
clone_size: few
j_call: TRBJ1-2
d_call: -